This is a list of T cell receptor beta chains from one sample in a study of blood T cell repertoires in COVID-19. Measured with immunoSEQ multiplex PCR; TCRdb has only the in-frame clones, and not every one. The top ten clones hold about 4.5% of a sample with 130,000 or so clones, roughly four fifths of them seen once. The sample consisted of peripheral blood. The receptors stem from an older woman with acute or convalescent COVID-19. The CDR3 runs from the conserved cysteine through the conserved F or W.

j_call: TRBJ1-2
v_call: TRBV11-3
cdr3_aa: CASSLESWAGRNYGYTF

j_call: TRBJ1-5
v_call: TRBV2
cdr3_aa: CASRADNQPQHF

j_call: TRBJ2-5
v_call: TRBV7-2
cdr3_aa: CASSLGTRETQYF

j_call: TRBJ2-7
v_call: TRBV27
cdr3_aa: CASRVSGGASYEQYF

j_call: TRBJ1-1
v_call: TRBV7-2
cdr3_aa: CASSLNLGGFTEAFF

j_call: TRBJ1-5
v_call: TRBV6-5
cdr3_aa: CASILRGWDQPQHF

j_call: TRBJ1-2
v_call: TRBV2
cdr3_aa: CASSEATGSANYGYTF

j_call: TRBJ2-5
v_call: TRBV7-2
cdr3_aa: CASSLRRGGGETQYF

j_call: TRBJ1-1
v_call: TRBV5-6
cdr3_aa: CASGLSGGTEAFF

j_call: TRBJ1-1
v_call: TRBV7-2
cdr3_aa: CASSWFSQNTEAFF

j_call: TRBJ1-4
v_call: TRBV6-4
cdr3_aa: CASSISGGINEKLFF

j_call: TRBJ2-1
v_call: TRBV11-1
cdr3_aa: CASSLAGGRYEQFF

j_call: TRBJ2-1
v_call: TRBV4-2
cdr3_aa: CASSQDLTYNEQFF

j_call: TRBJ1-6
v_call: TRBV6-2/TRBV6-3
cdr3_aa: CASSYKGAPDSPLHF

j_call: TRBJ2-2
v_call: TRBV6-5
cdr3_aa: CASSPVGDTGELFF

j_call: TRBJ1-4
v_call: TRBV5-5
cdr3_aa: CASSTGRGEKLFF

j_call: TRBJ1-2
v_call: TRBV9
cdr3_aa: CASSGGGRVNYGYTF

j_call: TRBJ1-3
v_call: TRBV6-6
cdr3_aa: CASNLQGSRGNTIYF

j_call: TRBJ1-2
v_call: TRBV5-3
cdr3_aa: CAMLTLGQENYGYTF

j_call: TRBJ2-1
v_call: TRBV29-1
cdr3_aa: CSVDGQGGNEQFF

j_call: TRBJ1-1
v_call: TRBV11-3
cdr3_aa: CASSFGQFDKAFF

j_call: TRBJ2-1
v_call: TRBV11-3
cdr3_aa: CASSLGRDRVPFF

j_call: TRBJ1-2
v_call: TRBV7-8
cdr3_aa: CASSSSTGVVNYGYTF

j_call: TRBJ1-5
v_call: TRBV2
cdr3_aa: CASSGGGGAQPQHF

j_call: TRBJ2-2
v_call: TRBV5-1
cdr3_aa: CASSSTSGGALGELFF

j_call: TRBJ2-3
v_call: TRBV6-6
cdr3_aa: CASSYGTITDTQYF

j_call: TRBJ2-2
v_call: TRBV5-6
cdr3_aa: CASSLRGAGELFF

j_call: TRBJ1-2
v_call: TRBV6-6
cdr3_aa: CASSYLGRGNYGYTF

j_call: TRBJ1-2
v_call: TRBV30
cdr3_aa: CAWSHIQGSDYGYTF

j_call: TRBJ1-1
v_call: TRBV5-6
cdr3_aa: CASSPTGYGEAFF

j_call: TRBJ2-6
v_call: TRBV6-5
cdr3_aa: CASRLGGTGANVLTF

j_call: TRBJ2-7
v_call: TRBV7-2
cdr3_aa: CASSSPTGGNNEQYF

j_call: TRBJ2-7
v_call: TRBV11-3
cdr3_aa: CASSFYPGGEQYF

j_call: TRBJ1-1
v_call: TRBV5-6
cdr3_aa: CASSLYMGAGVTEAFF

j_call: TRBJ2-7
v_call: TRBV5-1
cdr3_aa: CASSLGGGISYEQYF

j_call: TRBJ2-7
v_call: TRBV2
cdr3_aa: CASSDRAITDYEQYF

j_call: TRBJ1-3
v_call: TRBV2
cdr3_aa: CASTVGGTPGNTIYF

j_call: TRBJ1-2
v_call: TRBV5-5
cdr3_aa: CASNQGSRSYGYTF

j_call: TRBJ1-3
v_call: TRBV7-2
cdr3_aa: CASSEQGARGNTIYF

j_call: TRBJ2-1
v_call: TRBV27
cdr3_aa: CASSGDGAGGPLKGIEQFF

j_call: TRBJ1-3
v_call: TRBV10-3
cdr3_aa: CAISEEVLSSGNTIYF

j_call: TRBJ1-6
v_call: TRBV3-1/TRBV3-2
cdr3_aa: CASSQAGFTLHF

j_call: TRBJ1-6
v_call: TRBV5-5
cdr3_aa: CASSFQGAYNSPLHF

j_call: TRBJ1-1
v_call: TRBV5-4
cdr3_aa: CASSSGQLNTEAFF

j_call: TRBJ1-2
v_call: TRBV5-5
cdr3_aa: CASSLTYPGDLFGYTF